This T cell receptor beta chain was retrieved from a study of HIV-infected children after antiretroviral therapy interruption. Germline V CDR1 and CDR2: MNHNS, SASEGT. Trimming at V came to 5 bases and at J to 4 bases, leaving 3 bases not matched to a gene. This CDR3 spans 15 amino acids. Judged by abundance, this clonotype is medium-sized (0.01 to 0.1%). A 3' RACE protocol on RNA, with unique molecular identifiers, produced the TCR library. TCRdb analysed the 3' RACE reads with MiXCR anew, one entry per CDR3 protein. The data contain about 14,000 distinct CDR3 sequences, around 3.3% of them singletons. The treatment is: PENTA 11 planned treatment interruption arm or continuous ART arm.

Source: CD45RO+ CD8+ T cells from PBMCs, pooled from several time points, taken from a donor given antiretroviral therapy, either interrupted or continuous. As for subset: memory CD8+ CD45RO+ CD45RA- T cells. This sequence joins TRBV6-1 and TRBJ2-3, with 13 bases fitting TRBD2. The TCR comes from a pool of human donors with HIV. The CDR3 region is CASSLTSGGADTQYF. The CDR3 DNA is TGTGCCAGCAGTCTCACTAGCGGGGGGGCAGATACGCAGTATTTT.